This T cell receptor beta chain comes out of a study of OX40 agonist ivuxolimab in advanced cancers. With respect to the entire study: Ivuxolimab, which targeted the costimulatory receptor OX40 (CD134), was an agonistic, fully human IgG2 monoclonal antibody. Among the approximately 50 dose-escalation patients, some 20 had hepatocellular carcinoma, around 15 melanoma, 9 renal cell carcinoma and 9 head and neck cancer. Peripheral TCRbeta sequencing aimed to test whether ivuxolimab altered TCR sequence diversity and caused clonal T-cell expansion. In the dose-escalation cohort, roughly 80% of patients were male, and the mean age was approximately 60 years, with a range of about 23 to 90. The monotherapy dose-escalation portion (N = 52 patients) of the phase I ivuxolimab trial is reported in the paper. Prior anti-PD-1, anti-PD-L1 or anti-CTLA-4 therapy was permitted, and checkpoint inhibitors had been received by around 40% of dose-escalation patients. Intravenous ivuxolimab was administered to patients every 2 weeks at six dose levels: 0.01, 0.1, 0.3, 1.5, 3 and 10 mg/kg. Partial responses occurred in three dose-escalation patients, of whom one had hepatocellular carcinoma and two had cutaneous melanoma.

About this clone itself: Its antigen is currently not known. Per-base quality was not reported, and no clone a single base away is much larger than it.

Overall study results and their limits: Clonal expansion of both CD4+ and CD8+ blood T cells was observed from baseline to week 6 at doses 0.1 to 3.0 mg/kg. Antigen specificity was not determined for the clonally expanded peripheral T cells. Low levels of normalized T-cell clonal expansion were also seen in some nonresponding patients. On average, CD8+ T cells showed more expanded clones than CD4+ T cells after ivuxolimab. In partial responders in the 0.1-3.0 mg/kg groups, normalized peripheral clonal expansion was found to be among the lowest, especially among CD8+ T cells.

Genomic DNA was isolated from the sorted cells so that the TCRbeta CDR3 region could be sequenced. TCRbeta CDR3 regions were sequenced using the immunoSEQ Assay. The clones in this table, taken by TCRdb from immuneACCESS, are in-frame only. Not every clone is retained; where verified, under half of the shortfall comes from an unresolved V gene, and the cause of the rest is unknown. This sample is represented by just under 75,000 clones; 80% to 95% of them were singletons. In total, the top ten clones hold roughly 0.55% of the sample. Patients with a history of autoimmune disease or receiving systemic immunosuppression were excluded from the trial. Peripheral blood for TCR sequencing was collected from all dose cohorts at baseline, on cycle 4 day 1, and on cycle 7 day 1. Samples came from an open-label, multicenter, first-in-human phase I dose-escalation trial of ivuxolimab. Adults with locally advanced or metastatic melanoma, renal cell, hepatocellular, or head and neck squamous cell carcinoma were enrolled in the trial. Before TCR sequencing, CD4+ T cells and CD8+ T cells from peripheral blood were sorted into separate populations.

The material sequenced was CD4+ or CD8+ T cells sorted from blood, taken in a trial of the OX40 agonist ivuxolimab. The receptor's source is an adult with an advanced solid tumor such as melanoma, head and neck, liver or kidney cancer.

CDR3 reads: CASTGQRNTEAFF. The DNA reads TGTGCCAGCACGGGACAGCGGAACACTGAAGCTTTCTTT. The chain joins TRBV19 to TRBJ1-1; a stretch of 7 junction bases matches TRBD1. The cysteine opens and the phenylalanine closes a CDR3 of 13 amino acids. Only the CDR3 DNA is retained, 39 bases long and in frame from the first base. In the germline V gene (reference sequence), CDR1 corresponds to LNHDA and CDR2 to SQIVND. From V the trimming removes 9 bases and from J it removes 1 base, while the gene matches leave 5 bases of the junction unaccounted for.